The 23 T cell receptor beta chains reported below all come from one sample, sequenced in a study of cytomegalovirus exposure and HLA in healthy donors. Amplification used 60 Vbeta primers and 13 Jbeta primers. Measured with immunoSEQ multiplex PCR; TCRdb has only the in-frame clones, and not every one. This sample has about 120,000 clones; around 76% occur once, and the top ten carry around 15%. Sequencing was performed on PBMCs. The receptors here all came from a man between 25 and 39 years old in good health and CMV-seropositive.

The chain employs TRBV1 and TRBJ2-2; the table's D call, TRBD1, was not checked against the DNA. TRBV1 is an annotated pseudogene. CDR3 length equals 15 residues. CDR3 in amino acids: CTSSYTGTNTGELFF. The CDR3 nucleotides read TGCACCAGCAGCTACACAGGAACGAACACCGGGGAGCTGTTTTTT.

The chain couples TRBV7-8 to TRBJ1-2, with D possibly being TRBD1 (5 bases). The V gene's germline CDR1 is SGHVS and CDR2 FQNEAQ. The CDR3 loop spans 14 amino acids. Trimming pared 1 base from V and 4 bases from J, leaving 10 bases between. CDR3 region: CASSLEGRGYGYTF. DNA of the CDR3: TGTGCCAGCAGCTTAGAGGGGCGCGGCTATGGCTACACCTTC. Full variable domain (remainder filled in from reference TRBV7-8 and TRBJ1-2): GAGVSQSPRYKVAKRGQDVALRCDPISGHVSLFWYQQALGQGPEFLTYFQNEAQLDKSGLPSDRFFAERPEGSVSTLKIQRTQQEDSAVYLCASSLEGRGYGYTFGSGTRLTVV.

This sequence joins TRBV5-5 and TRBJ1-4; no definite D call. CDR1 SGHKS and CDR2 YYEKEE come from the germline V gene (reference sequence). This CDR3 comprises 13 residues. V was trimmed by 4 bases and J by 8 bases, leaving 12 bases between them. This chain's CDR3 is CASSPGGNEKLFF. DNA of the CDR3: TGTGCCAGCAGCCCAGGAGGGAACGAAAAACTGTTTTTT.

This rearrangement joins TRBV6-4 to TRBJ1-1; D possibly corresponds to TRBD1 (5 bases). The CDR3 runs to 15 residues. Germline loops: CDR1 MRHNA, CDR2 SNTAGT. Trimming cost V 3 bases and J 4 bases, with 15 bases left between them. The CDR3 DNA sequence: TGTGCCAGCAGTGATTCGGCAGGGTCGGGCACTGAAGCTTTCTTT. It encodes CASSDSAGSGTEAFF.

The CDR3 region is CASSSYQGEQYF. The CDR3, as DNA: TGTGCCAGCAGTTCTTACCAGGGGGAGCAGTACTTC. This chain links TRBV7-2 with TRBJ2-7, with D possibly being TRBD1 (6 bases). With 6 bases removed from V and 7 bases from J, the gap between germline ends came to 13 bases. CDR3 length: 12 amino acids. Germline CDR1 SGHTA, CDR2 FQGNSA.

V and J are TRBV19 and TRBJ2-3, with TRBD2 matching over 7 bases. The germline V gene has CDR1 LNHDA and CDR2 SQIVND (reference sequence). The CDR3 covers 14 residues. V dropped 5 bases and J dropped 4; count of bases not matched to a gene: 6. The CDR3 sequence is CASSVGGSADTQYF. Here the CDR3 DNA reads TGTGCCAGTAGTGTTGGCGGGAGCGCAGATACGCAGTATTTT.

The chain combines TRBV4-3 with TRBJ2-1, with a weak D call TRBD2 (5 bases). The germline V gene encodes CDR1 LGHNA and CDR2 YSLEER. The length of the CDR3 is 13 residues. Deletions cut 4 bases from V and 7 bases from J, with 11 bases between. CDR3: CASSPLGGNEQFF. As DNA, the CDR3 is TGCGCCAGCAGCCCCCTGGGCGGGAATGAGCAGTTCTTC.

This chain links TRBV4-3 with TRBJ2-7; 7 bases align to TRBD1. The CDR3 covers 14 residues. V gave up 5 bases and J gave up 1 base; unmatched junction bases: 5. Germline V gene sequence: CDR1 LGHNA, CDR2 YSLEER. Here the CDR3 DNA reads TGCGCCAGCAGCTCCACGACAGGGTCCTACGAGCAGTACTTC. It specifies CASSSTTGSYEQYF.

The CDR3 region has the DNA TGCGCCAGCTCTCTTCGGGACTGGGGTAATTCACCCCTCCACTTT. Protein product: CASSLRDWGNSPLHF. The rearrangement joins TRBV5-1 to TRBJ1-6, with a weak D call TRBD1 (5 bases). The germline V gene encodes CDR1 SGHRS and CDR2 YFSETQ. V lost 7 bases and J 6 bases, leaving 17 bases between the germline ends. CDR3 length equals 15 residues.

This rearrangement joins TRBV28 to TRBJ1-2; possible D gene TRBD1, 6 bases. Deletions cut 2 bases from V and 8 bases from J, with 9 bases between. Germline-derived CDR1 and CDR2 are MDHEN and SYDVKM. This CDR3 region has 12 residues. CDR3 protein: CASSLQGSGYTF. CDR3 nucleotides: TGTGCCAGCAGTTTACAGGGGAGCGGCTACACCTTC.

The chain employs TRBV11-2 and TRBJ2-1; 7 bases agree with TRBD2. This CDR3 is 11 amino acids long. With 7 bases clipped from V and 7 bases from J, the junction kept 1 base outside the gene matches. Per the germline V gene, CDR1 is SGHAT and CDR2 is FQNNGV. As DNA, the CDR3 is TGTGCCAGCACGGGGGGAAATGAGCAGTTCTTC. Its translation is CASTGGNEQFF.

The chain carries TRBV29-1 and TRBJ2-7, with 11 bases that match TRBD1. Germline CDR1 is SQVTM and CDR2 is ANQGSEA. The CDR3 is 14 residues long. The trim removed 4 bases at V and 0 bases at J, leaving 2 bases unmatched. The CDR3 DNA is TGCAGCGTTGTGGGGACAGGGGGCTCCTACGAGCAGTACTTC. It is translated as CSVVGTGGSYEQYF.

This chain links TRBV5-4 with TRBJ2-2; D is unresolved. V gave up 0 bases and J gave up 1 base, with 4 bases separating them. CDR3 length: 14 residues. The germline V gene encodes CDR1 SGHNT and CDR2 YYREEE (reference sequence). DNA of the CDR3: TGTGCCAGCAGCTTGGGTCGGAACACCGGGGAGCTGTTTTTT. This sequence encodes CASSLGRNTGELFF.

The chain recombines TRBV12-5 with TRBJ1-1; D remains unclear. Trimming pared 7 bases from V and 6 bases from J, leaving 9 bases between. Germline lookup yields CDR1 LGHNT and CDR2 FRNRAP. The CDR3 covers 11 residues. The CDR3 reads CASAEGPEAFF. For the CDR3, the DNA is TGTGCTAGTGCCGAGGGTCCTGAAGCTTTCTTT. Drawing the rest from reference TRBV12-5 and TRBJ1-1, the complete variable domain is DARVTQTPRHKVTEMGQEVTMRCQPILGHNTVFWYRQTMMQGLELLAYFRNRAPLDDSGMPKDRFSAEMPDATLATLKIQPSEPRDSAVYFCASAEGPEAFFGQGTRLTVV.

This clone has a single count. The gene calls are TRBV11-3 and TRBJ2-2; 8 nucleotides align to TRBD2. Germline CDR1 reads SGHNT; CDR2 reads YENEEA. The CDR3 is made up of 14 amino acids. With 5 bases clipped from V and 7 bases from J, the junction kept 6 bases outside the gene matches. The DNA for the CDR3 is TGTGCCAGCAGCCGGGGGGGGCCGGTCGGGGAGCTGTTTTTT. Translated: CASSRGGPVGELFF. The full variable domain, completed using reference TRBV11-3 and TRBJ2-2, is EAGVVQSPRYKIIEKKQPVAFWCNPISGHNTLYWYLQNLGQGPELLIRYENEEAVDDSQLPKDRFSAERLKGVDSTLKIQPAELGDSAVYLCASSRGGPVGELFFGEGSRLTVL.

The chain carries TRBV6-5 and TRBJ2-3; D is possibly TRBD1 (6 bases). Between the trimmed V and J ends, which lost 4 bases and 4 bases, there was a span of 9 bases. The CDR3 covers 13 residues. Germline V gene lookup returns CDR1 MNHEY and CDR2 SVGAGI. CDR3 residues: CASSSGTPDTQYF. The DNA for the CDR3 is TGTGCCAGCAGTTCAGGGACACCAGATACGCAGTATTTT.

For the CDR3, the DNA is TGCGCCAGCAGCCGCGGGGACAGTTCTGGCTACACCTTC. Amino acids: CASSRGDSSGYTF. The chain has TRBV4-3 and TRBJ1-2, with 7 bases fitting TRBD1. After removal of 4 bases from V and 7 bases from J, the junction contained 6 bases not matched to a gene. Germline V gene sequence: CDR1 LGHNA, CDR2 YSLEER. The CDR3 runs 13 residues.

This clone was counted between two and nine times. This chain connects TRBV19 to TRBJ2-3; no clear D. Germline V gene lookup returns CDR1 LNHDA and CDR2 SQIVND (reference sequence). The V and J ends lost 6 bases and 2 bases respectively, with 12 bases between them. This CDR3 region has 14 residues. CDR3 region: CASRTRLNTDTQYF. The CDR3 coding sequence is TGTGCCAGTAGGACCAGGCTCAACACAGATACGCAGTATTTT.

The V gene is TRBV15, the J gene TRBJ2-1, with 10 bases fitting TRBD2. There are 13 residues in the CDR3. The germline CDR1 and CDR2 sequences are LNHNV and YYDKDF (reference sequence). The V gene end was trimmed by 5 bases and the J gene end by 10 bases; junction bases not matched to a gene: 5. DNA for the CDR3: TGTGCCACCAGCGGCCGACTAGCGGGCGAGCAGTTCTTC. It is translated as CATSGRLAGEQFF.

This rearrangement joins TRBV27 to TRBJ1-2; D may be TRBD1 (5 bases). The CDR3 is 12 amino acids. Germline CDR1 and CDR2: MNHEY and SMNVEV (reference sequence). Trimming cost V 6 bases and J 5 bases, with 10 bases left between them. CDR3 DNA sequence: TGTGCCAGCAGATCCAGGGATTATGGCTACACCTTC. Translation gives CASRSRDYGYTF.

The V gene is TRBV28, the J gene TRBJ1-2; D perhaps matches TRBD1 (5 bases). Per germline, CDR1 MDHEN and CDR2 SYDVKM. The CDR3 loop spans 13 amino acids. V was shortened by 6 bases and J by 2 bases, with 10 bases between the two germline ends. This chain's CDR3 is CASSLGGNYGYTF. In nucleotides, the CDR3 is TGTGCCAGCAGCCTGGGGGGGAACTATGGCTACACCTTC.

This chain connects TRBV18 to TRBJ2-2, with a possible D match to TRBD2 (6 bases). Trimming removed 4 bases from V and 4 bases from J, with 19 bases in between. Germline CDR1 reads KGHSH; CDR2 reads LQKENI. The CDR3 is made up of 17 amino acids. CDR3 in amino acids: CASSRSTGTPGTGELFF. In nucleotides, the CDR3 is TGTGCCAGCTCACGGTCCACCGGGACTCCGGGCACCGGGGAGCTGTTTTTT.

This sequence joins TRBV30 and TRBJ2-5; the D gene is possibly TRBD1 (6 bases). Germline CDR1 GTSNPN, CDR2 SVGIG (reference sequence). Trimming left V 3 bases short and J 5 bases short, with 13 bases between. CDR3 length: 13 amino acids. The CDR3 loop is CAWRLQGWETQYF. In nucleotides, the CDR3 is TGTGCCTGGAGGCTACAGGGATGGGAGACCCAGTACTTC.